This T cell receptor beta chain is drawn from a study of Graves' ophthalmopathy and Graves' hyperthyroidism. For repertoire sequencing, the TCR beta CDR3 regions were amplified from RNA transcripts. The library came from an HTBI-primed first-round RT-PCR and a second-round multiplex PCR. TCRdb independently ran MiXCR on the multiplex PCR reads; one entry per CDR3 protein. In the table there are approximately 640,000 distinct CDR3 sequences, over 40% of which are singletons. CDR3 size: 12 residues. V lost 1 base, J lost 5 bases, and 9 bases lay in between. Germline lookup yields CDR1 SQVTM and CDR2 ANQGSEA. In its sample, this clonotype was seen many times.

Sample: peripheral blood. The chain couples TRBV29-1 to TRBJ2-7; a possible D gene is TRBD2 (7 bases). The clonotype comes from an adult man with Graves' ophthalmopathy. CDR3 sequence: CSVEGEGDEQYF. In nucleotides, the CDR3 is TGCAGCGTTGAAGGGGAGGGGGACGAGCAGTACTTC.